Below, 6 T cell receptor beta chains from the same sample are listed, as sequenced in a study of cytomegalovirus exposure and HLA in healthy donors. Primers for the PCR totalled 60 Vbeta and 13 Jbeta. The data were produced by immunoSEQ multiplex PCR, yet TCRdb's version contains in-frame clones alone and is incomplete. The sample holds 150,000 or so clones, roughly 74% seen once. The sample comprised PBMCs. Every receptor here comes from a man aged 18 to 30 in good health and CMV-seronegative.

This clone occurred a few times. The rearrangement links TRBV2 to TRBJ1-4; D gene uncertain. Deletions cut 7 bases from V and 6 bases from J, with 9 bases between. This CDR3 spans 12 amino acids. Germline V lookup: CDR1 SNHLY, CDR2 FYNNEI. The CDR3: CASKRQDEKLFF. The CDR3 nucleotides read TGTGCCAGCAAGAGGCAAGATGAAAAACTGTTTTTT.

The genes are TRBV5-6 and TRBJ2-1; 11 bases are a match to TRBD2. The J segment lost 10 bases and the V segment lost 0 bases, leaving 12 bases of the junction unmatched. This CDR3 spans 17 amino acids. Per germline, CDR1 SGHDT and CDR2 YYEEEE. Written as DNA, the CDR3 is TGTGCCAGCAGCTTGGGGCCGTTAGCGGGGGGGCAGGAAGAGCAGTTCTTC. Translation: CASSLGPLAGGQEEQFF.

This sequence joins TRBV5-6 and TRBJ2-5; D gene uncertain. Trimming stripped 6 bases from V and 1 base from J, with 13 bases between. Per germline, CDR1 SGHDT and CDR2 YYEEEE. This CDR3 is 14 amino acids long. This chain's CDR3 is CASTWFSTQETQYF. CDR3 nucleotide sequence: TGTGCCAGCACATGGTTCAGTACCCAAGAGACCCAGTACTTC.

The chain has TRBV5-1 and TRBJ2-3, with a weak D call TRBD2 (6 bases). Germline V CDR1 and CDR2: SGHRS, YFSETQ. Between the trimmed V and J ends, which lost 7 bases and 2 bases, there was a span of 14 bases. The CDR3 consists of 14 residues. CDR3: CASGGVHLTDTQYF. CDR3 sequence (DNA): TGCGCCAGCGGCGGGGTCCATCTCACAGATACGCAGTATTTT.

The V call is TRBV5-4, the J call TRBJ1-6; D gene uncertain. Per germline, CDR1 SGHNT and CDR2 YYREEE (reference sequence). Between the trimmed V and J ends, which lost 0 bases and 7 bases, there was a span of 14 bases. The CDR3 length is 16 residues. This CDR3 is CASSLEAGRSNSPLHF. CDR3 coding DNA: TGTGCCAGCAGCTTGGAGGCAGGCCGAAGCAATTCACCCCTCCACTTT.

The chain links TRBV6-1 to TRBJ2-7, with a tentative D call TRBD1 (8 bases). V lost 6 bases and J lost 8, with 17 bases in between. The CDR3 loop spans 13 amino acids. The germline V gene has CDR1 MNHNS and CDR2 SASEGT. CDR3 sequence (DNA): TGTGCCAGCAGCCTCGGACAGGGAGGGAAGCAGTACTTC. Its protein product is CASSLGQGGKQYF.